The 13 T cell receptor beta chains below were found in one sample sequenced in a study of T cell therapy after organ transplantation. Indicated time point: 20-29 weeks after completion of therapy. Their recognized antigens are unknown. Produced via immunoSEQ multiplex PCR; TCRdb's table is partial and in-frame only. Counted here are some 17,000 clones, about 85% occurring once; the ten biggest clones make up 30% to 35%. The starting material was CD8+ T cells from blood, obtained after autologous CMV-specific T cell therapy. Source of these receptors: a human patient who had received a solid organ transplant and had CMV disease. Some T cells may have originated in the graft donor.

The V call is TRBV19, the J call TRBJ1-1, with a possible D match to TRBD1 (5 bases). The V gene lost 2 bases and the J gene lost 5 bases, with 12 bases spanning the gap. The CDR3 covers 14 residues. Germline V CDR1 and CDR2: LNHDA, SQIVND (reference sequence). CDR3 nucleotide sequence: TGTGCCAGTAGTATACCGGGGGTGGGGACTGAAGCTTTCTTT. Its protein product is CASSIPGVGTEAFF.

The chain employs TRBV5-4 and TRBJ2-3; 10 nucleotides align to TRBD1. This CDR3 comprises 15 residues. Trimming removed 4 bases from V and 6 bases from J; junction bases left unmatched: 8. Germline lookup yields CDR1 SGHNT and CDR2 YYREEE (reference sequence). The CDR3 reads CASSPDRGRTDTQYF. In nucleotides, the CDR3 is TGTGCCAGCAGCCCCGACAGGGGGCGGACGGATACGCAGTATTTT. Variable domain in full (rest from reference TRBV5-4 and TRBJ2-3): ETGVTQSPTHLIKTRGQQVTLRCSSQSGHNTVSWYQQALGQGPQFIFQYYREEENGRGNFPPRFSGLQFPNYSSELNVNALELDDSALYLCASSPDRGRTDTQYFGPGTRLTVL.

V is TRBV4-2 and J is TRBJ2-1, with 9 positions matching TRBD2. J lost 5 bases, V lost 5 bases, and 16 bases had no gene match. Germline CDR1 LGHNA, CDR2 YNFKEQ. This CDR3 is 18 amino acids long. The CDR3 DNA is TGTGCCAGCAGCTTGGTCGGACAGCTTATAGCGGGAGACAATGAGCAGTTCTTC. Protein: CASSLVGQLIAGDNEQFF.

This chain joins TRBV30 and TRBJ2-5, with D possibly TRBD1 on 6 matching bases. Trimming cost V 3 bases and J 1 base, with 9 bases left between them. Germline V lookup: CDR1 GTSNPN, CDR2 SVGIG (reference sequence). The CDR3 has 13 amino acids. CDR3 in amino acids: CAWRWDTQETQYF. The CDR3 DNA follows: TGTGCCTGGAGGTGGGACACCCAAGAGACCCAGTACTTC.

The rearrangement uses TRBV4-1 and TRBJ2-7; TRBD2 agrees at 8 bases. The V segment lost 0 bases and the J segment 4 bases; nucleotides outside the gene matches: 8. Germline CDR1 is MGHRA and CDR2 is YSYEKL. The CDR3 contains 16 residues. The DNA for the CDR3 is TGCGCCAGCAGCCAAGATAGTAGCGGGACCTTTTACGAGCAGTACTTC. Translating gives CASSQDSSGTFYEQYF.

The genes are TRBV4-1 and TRBJ1-2; 10 positions match TRBD1. Per the germline V gene, CDR1 is MGHRA and CDR2 is YSYEKL. J lost 7 bases, V lost 1 base, and 15 bases had no gene match. CDR3 length equals 18 residues. The CDR3 DNA reads TGCGCCAGCAGCCAAGCCCCCCGGACAGGGGGTGGTTTGAGTGGCTACACCTTC. Translating gives CASSQAPRTGGGLSGYTF.

The CDR3 spells CASSGRARGGYTF. In DNA, the CDR3 is TGTGCCAGCAGTGGGCGGGCCAGGGGTGGCTACACCTTC. The rearrangement uses TRBV11-2 and TRBJ1-2, with D possibly being TRBD1 (6 bases). The CDR3 is 13 residues long. CDR1 and CDR2 (germline): SGHAT, FQNNGV. Trimming shortened V by 6 bases and J by 7 bases, and 15 bases separated the two germline ends.

This chain uses TRBV4-1 with TRBJ2-7, with D perhaps TRBD1 or TRBD2 (5 bases each). Trimming left V 0 bases short and J 4 bases short, with 13 bases between. From germline, CDR1 is MGHRA and CDR2 YSYEKL. The length of the CDR3 is 15 residues. The CDR3 DNA is TGCGCCAGCAGCCAAGATTACGGGGCCCCTTACGAGCAGTACTTC. Translation: CASSQDYGAPYEQYF.

The rearrangement uses TRBV27 and TRBJ2-1; D is undetermined. The CDR3 spans 16 residues. Deletions cut 0 bases from V and 0 bases from J, with 9 bases between. Germline V CDR1 and CDR2: MNHEY, SMNVEV (reference sequence). The CDR3 DNA reads as TGTGCCAGCAGTTTATCAGGGTTAAACTCCTACAATGAGCAGTTCTTC. Its translation is CASSLSGLNSYNEQFF.

The V gene is TRBV28, the J gene TRBJ2-7, with TRBD1 matching over 8 bases. This CDR3 spans 14 amino acids. With V trimmed by 9 bases and J by 5 bases, 12 bases remained unmatched. Looked up from germline, CDR1 is MDHEN and CDR2 is SYDVKM. The CDR3 region is CASTRTGSGDEQYF. CDR3 DNA: TGTGCCAGTACAAGGACAGGGTCGGGTGACGAGCAGTACTTC.

V is TRBV6-5 and J is TRBJ1-1; the D is unclear. The CDR3 extends over 13 amino acids. Germline CDR1 is MNHEY and CDR2 is SVGAGI. Trimming left V 5 bases short and J 4 bases short, with 11 bases between. In DNA form, the CDR3 reads TGTGCCAGCAGTATAGGATCTGTCACTGAAGCTTTCTTT. Its protein is CASSIGSVTEAFF.

The chain couples TRBV7-9 to TRBJ2-1; 9 bases are shared with TRBD2. J lost 7 bases, V lost 2 bases, and 9 bases had no gene match. This CDR3 comprises 16 residues. Germline values: CDR1 SEHNR, CDR2 FQNEAQ (reference sequence). The CDR3 protein is CASSLFAGGPGNEQFF. The DNA of the CDR3 is TGTGCCAGCAGCTTATTTGCGGGAGGGCCTGGGAATGAGCAGTTCTTC.

V usage is TRBV7-9 and J usage is TRBJ2-5; the D gene is possibly TRBD2 (7 bases). CDR3 length equals 16 residues. Looked up from germline, CDR1 is SEHNR and CDR2 is FQNEAQ (reference sequence). Trimming pared 2 bases from V and 4 bases from J, leaving 17 bases between. CDR3 residues: CASSLSRGAGRETQYF. CDR3 DNA sequence: TGTGCCAGCAGCTTAAGCCGGGGGGCTGGAAGAGAGACCCAGTACTTC. The full variable domain, its missing parts supplied by reference TRBV7-9 and TRBJ2-5, is DTGVSQNPRHKITKRGQNVTFRCDPISEHNRLYWYRQTLGQGPEFLTYFQNEAQLEKSRLLSDRFSAERPKGSFSTLEIQRTEQGDSAMYLCASSLSRGAGRETQYFGPGTRLLVL.